Here is one T cell receptor (beta chain) with its context. CDR1 and CDR2 (germline): DFQATT, SNEGSKA (reference sequence). V gave up 0 bases and J gave up 5 bases, with 13 bases separating them. The CDR3 covers 14 residues. The record originates from a study of T cells after yellow fever vaccination. The overall study: Fractions low in cell number were prepared with SMART-Seq v4 Ultra Low Input.

5'RACE template switching added a universal primer site and UMIs to TCR cDNA. MiXCR, run by TCRdb on the 5' RACE reads, gives a single entry per CDR3 protein. The sample has about 350,000 distinct CDR3 sequences, over 4% seen once. This chain joins TRBV20-1 and TRBJ2-5, with D perhaps matching TRBD1 or TRBD2 (6 bases each). The sequence derives from a man between 18 and 35 years old who received the YFV17D yellow fever vaccine. The sample here was PBMCs, taken 5 days after the yellow fever booster vaccination. The CDR3 loop reads CSAREGGPLETQYF. CDR3 bases: TGCAGTGCTAGAGAGGGGGGCCCCCTGGAGACCCAGTACTTC.